This TCR beta chain was identified during a study of a mutant IDH1 vaccine in newly diagnosed glioma. Noted time point: week 35, safety follow-up. Topical imiquimod accompanied each vaccine dose, which consisted of 300 ug of mutant IDH1 20-mer peptide. This clone was detected a few times. The antigen is unknown. The table came from immunoSEQ multiplex PCR; TCRdb's copy has only in-frame clones and leaves some out. The sample has approximately 50,000 clones, about 88% seen once. Per germline, CDR1 SGHNT and CDR2 YYREEE (reference sequence). V dropped 5 bases and J dropped 1; count of bases not matched to a gene: 4. The CDR3 runs 14 residues.

The rearrangement links TRBV5-4 to TRBJ1-1; 8 bases map to TRBD1. The receptor was isolated from a woman in her 40s with glioma. The sample was PBMCs, taken from a glioma patient whose treatment included an IDH1 peptide vaccine. For the CDR3, the DNA is TGTGCCAGCAGGGCGGACAGGGCGAACACTGAAGCTTTCTTT. Its translation is CASRADRANTEAFF.